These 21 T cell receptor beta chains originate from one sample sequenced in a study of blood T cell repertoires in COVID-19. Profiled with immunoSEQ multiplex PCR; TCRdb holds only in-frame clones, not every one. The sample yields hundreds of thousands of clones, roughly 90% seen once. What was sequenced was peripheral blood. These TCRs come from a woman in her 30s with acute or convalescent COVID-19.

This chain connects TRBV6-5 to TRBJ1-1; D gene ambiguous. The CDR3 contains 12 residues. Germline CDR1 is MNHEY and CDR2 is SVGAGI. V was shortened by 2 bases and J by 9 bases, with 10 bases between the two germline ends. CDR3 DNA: TGTGCCAGCAGTTACACCGGGTCCCAAGCTTTCTTT. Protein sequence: CASSYTGSQAFF.

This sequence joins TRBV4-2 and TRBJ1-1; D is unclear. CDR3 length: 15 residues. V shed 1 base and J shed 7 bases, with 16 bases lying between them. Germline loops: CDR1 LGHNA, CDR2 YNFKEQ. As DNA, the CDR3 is TGTGCCAGCAGCCAAGTGGCAGATAAAAAAATTGAAGCTTTCTTT. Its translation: CASSQVADKKIEAFF.

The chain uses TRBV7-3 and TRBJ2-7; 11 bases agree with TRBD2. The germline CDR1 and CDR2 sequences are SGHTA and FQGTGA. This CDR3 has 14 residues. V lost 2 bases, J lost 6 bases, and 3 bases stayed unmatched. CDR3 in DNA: TGTGCCAGCAGCTTAGGGACTAGCGGCTCCGAGCAGTACTTC. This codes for CASSLGTSGSEQYF.

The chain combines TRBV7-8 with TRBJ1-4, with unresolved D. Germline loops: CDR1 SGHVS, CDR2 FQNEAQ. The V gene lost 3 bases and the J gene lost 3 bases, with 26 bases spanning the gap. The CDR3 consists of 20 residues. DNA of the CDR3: TGTGCCAGCAGCTTCGCCCGGGTTGATTTCGAAGAGTCAGCTAATGAAAAACTGTTTTTT. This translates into CASSFARVDFEESANEKLFF.

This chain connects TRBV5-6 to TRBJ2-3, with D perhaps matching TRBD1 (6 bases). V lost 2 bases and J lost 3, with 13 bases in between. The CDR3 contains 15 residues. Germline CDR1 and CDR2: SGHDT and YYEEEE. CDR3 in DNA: TGTGCCAGCAGCTTTTGGAACAGGGCTACAGATACGCAGTATTTT. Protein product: CASSFWNRATDTQYF.

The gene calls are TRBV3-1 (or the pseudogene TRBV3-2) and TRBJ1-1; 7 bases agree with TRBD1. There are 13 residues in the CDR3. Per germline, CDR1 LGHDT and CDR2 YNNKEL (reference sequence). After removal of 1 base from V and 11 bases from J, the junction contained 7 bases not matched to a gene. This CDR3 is CASSQATGAGAFF. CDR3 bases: TGTGCCAGCAGCCAAGCAACAGGGGCCGGGGCTTTCTTT.

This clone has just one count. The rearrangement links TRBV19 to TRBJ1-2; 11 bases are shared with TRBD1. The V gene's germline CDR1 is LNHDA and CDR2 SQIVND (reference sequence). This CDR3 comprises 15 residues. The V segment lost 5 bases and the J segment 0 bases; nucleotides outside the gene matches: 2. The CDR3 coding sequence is TGTGCCAGTAGTGGACAGGGGGCCCCTAACTATGGCTACACCTTC. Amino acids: CASSGQGAPNYGYTF.

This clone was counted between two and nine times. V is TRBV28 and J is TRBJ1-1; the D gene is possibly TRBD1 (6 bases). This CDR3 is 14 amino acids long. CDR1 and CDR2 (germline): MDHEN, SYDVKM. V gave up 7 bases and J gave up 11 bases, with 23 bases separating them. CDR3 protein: CASTRGRTGVAAFF. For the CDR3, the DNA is TGTGCCAGCACCAGGGGACGTACAGGAGTCGCGGCTTTCTTT.

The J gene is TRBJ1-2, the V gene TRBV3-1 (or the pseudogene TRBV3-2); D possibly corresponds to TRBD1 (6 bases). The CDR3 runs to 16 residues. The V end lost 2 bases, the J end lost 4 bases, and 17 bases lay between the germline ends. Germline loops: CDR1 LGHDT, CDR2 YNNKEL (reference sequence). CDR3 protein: CASSQSSTGRGYGYTF. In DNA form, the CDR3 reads TGTGCCAGCAGCCAAAGTAGTACAGGGCGAGGCTATGGCTACACCTTC.

The CDR3 here is CASSLDSGLGQPQHF. The CDR3 nucleotides read TGTGCCAGCAGCTTAGATTCGGGTTTGGGTCAGCCCCAGCATTTT. This chain joins TRBV7-6 and TRBJ1-5; D unclear. V was trimmed by 1 base and J by 6 bases, leaving 13 bases between them. CDR1 SGHVS and CDR2 FNYEAQ come from the germline V gene. The CDR3 length is 15 residues.

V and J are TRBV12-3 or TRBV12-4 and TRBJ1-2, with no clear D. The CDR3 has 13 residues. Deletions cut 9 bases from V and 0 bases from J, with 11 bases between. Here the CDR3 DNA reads TGTGCCAGTCACAGCCTTACTAACTATGGCTACACCTTC. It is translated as CASHSLTNYGYTF.

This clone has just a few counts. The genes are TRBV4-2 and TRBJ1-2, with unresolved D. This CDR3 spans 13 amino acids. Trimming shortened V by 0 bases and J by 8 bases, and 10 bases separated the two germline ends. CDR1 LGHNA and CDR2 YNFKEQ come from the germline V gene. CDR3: CASSQDRGNGYTF. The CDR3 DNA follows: TGTGCCAGCAGCCAAGATCGGGGAAACGGCTACACCTTC.

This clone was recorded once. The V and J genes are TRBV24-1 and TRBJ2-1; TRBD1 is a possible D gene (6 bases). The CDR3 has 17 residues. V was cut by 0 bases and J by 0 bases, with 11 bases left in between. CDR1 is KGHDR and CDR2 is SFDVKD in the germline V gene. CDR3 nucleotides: TGTGCCACCAGTGATTTGAGAAGGGGGAGCTCCTACAATGAGCAGTTCTTC. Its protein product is CATSDLRRGSSYNEQFF.

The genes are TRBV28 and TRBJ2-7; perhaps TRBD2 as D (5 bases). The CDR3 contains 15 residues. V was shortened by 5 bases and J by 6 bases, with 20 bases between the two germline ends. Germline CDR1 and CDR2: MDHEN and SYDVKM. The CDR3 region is CASSPVRYPGSEQYF. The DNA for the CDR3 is TGTGCCAGCAGTCCGGTACGATACCCGGGGAGCGAGCAGTACTTC.

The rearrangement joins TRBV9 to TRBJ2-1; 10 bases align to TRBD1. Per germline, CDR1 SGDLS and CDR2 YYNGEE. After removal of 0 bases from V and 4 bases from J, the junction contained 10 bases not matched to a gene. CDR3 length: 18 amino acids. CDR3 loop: CASSVGDRGGLVYNEQFF. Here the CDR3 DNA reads TGTGCCAGCAGCGTAGGGGACAGGGGAGGGTTGGTGTACAATGAGCAGTTCTTC.

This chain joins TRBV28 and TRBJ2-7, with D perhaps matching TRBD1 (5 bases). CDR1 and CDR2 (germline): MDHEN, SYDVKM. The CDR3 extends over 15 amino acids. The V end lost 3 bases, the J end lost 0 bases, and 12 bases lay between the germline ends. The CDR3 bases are TGTGCCAGCAGTTTGGTCAGGGCAGGCTCCTACGAGCAGTACTTC. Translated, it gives CASSLVRAGSYEQYF.

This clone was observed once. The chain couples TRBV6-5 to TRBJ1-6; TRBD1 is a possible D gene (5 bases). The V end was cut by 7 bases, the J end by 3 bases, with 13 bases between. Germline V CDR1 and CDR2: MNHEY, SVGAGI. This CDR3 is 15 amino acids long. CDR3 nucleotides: TGTGCCAGCAAGGGGTGGAACAACTATAATTCACCCCTCCACTTT. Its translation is CASKGWNNYNSPLHF.

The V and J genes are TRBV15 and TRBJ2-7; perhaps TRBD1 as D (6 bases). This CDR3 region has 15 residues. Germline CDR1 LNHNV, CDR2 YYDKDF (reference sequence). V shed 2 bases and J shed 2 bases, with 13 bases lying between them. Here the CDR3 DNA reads TGTGCCACCAGCAGAACAAGACAGGCTACCTACGAGCAGTACTTC. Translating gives CATSRTRQATYEQYF.

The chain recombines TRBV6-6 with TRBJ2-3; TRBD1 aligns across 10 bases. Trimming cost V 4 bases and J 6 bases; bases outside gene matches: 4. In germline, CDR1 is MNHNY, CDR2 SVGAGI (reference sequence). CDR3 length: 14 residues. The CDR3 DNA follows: TGTGCCAGCAGTTTAGGGACAGGGGTTGATACGCAGTATTTT. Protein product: CASSLGTGVDTQYF.

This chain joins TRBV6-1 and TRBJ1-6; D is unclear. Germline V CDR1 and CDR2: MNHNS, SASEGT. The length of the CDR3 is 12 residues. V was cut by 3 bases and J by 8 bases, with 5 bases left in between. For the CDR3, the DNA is TGTGCCAGCAGTGATAGTTATTCACCCCTCCACTTT. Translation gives CASSDSYSPLHF.

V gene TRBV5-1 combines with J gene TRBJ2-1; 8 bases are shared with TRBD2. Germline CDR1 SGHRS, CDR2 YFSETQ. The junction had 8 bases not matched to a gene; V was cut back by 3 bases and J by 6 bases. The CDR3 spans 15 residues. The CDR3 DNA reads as TGCGCCAGCAGCTCCGGGGGGGCTTCTCTCAATGAGCAGTTCTTC. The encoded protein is CASSSGGASLNEQFF.